Below are 29 T cell receptor beta chains sequenced from a single sample in a study of T cell changes during pregnancy in multiple sclerosis (dated by TCRdb to the late 2010s). Library method: the immunoSEQ multiplex PCR assay. TCRdb's version of the immuneACCESS table is confined to in-frame rearrangements and falls short of the full clone set. An unresolved V gene accounts for under half of the shortfall where checked; the remainder is of unknown origin. This sample gives roughly 48,000 clones in total; about 95% of them show up just once. The top ten clones comprise under 6% of the sample. The sample consisted of CD8+ T cells from peripheral blood mononuclear cells, taken in the first trimester of pregnancy. The receptors derive from a female donor with multiple sclerosis, enrolled in a pregnancy study.

The V call is TRBV19, the J call TRBJ1-5; D not resolved. This CDR3 has 13 residues. Germline CDR1 is LNHDA and CDR2 is SQIVND (reference sequence). Trimming stripped 1 base from V and 7 bases from J, with 8 bases between. CDR3 nucleotide sequence: TGTGCCAGTAGTATAGCGGTGAGGCAGCCCCAGCATTTT. Encoded protein: CASSIAVRQPQHF.

The chain is built from TRBV27 and TRBJ2-5, with 14 bases matching TRBD2. The CDR3 has 16 residues. The germline CDR1 and CDR2 sequences are MNHEY and SMNVEV (reference sequence). V gave up 10 bases and J gave up 5 bases; unmatched junction bases: 12. CDR3 region: CATRLAGGPRWETQYF. In nucleotides, the CDR3 is TGTGCCACCAGACTAGCGGGAGGGCCAAGGTGGGAGACCCAGTACTTC.

The J gene is TRBJ1-1, the V gene TRBV2; no definite D call. The CDR3 covers 12 residues. Trimming cost V 4 bases and J 5 bases, with 8 bases left between them. Germline values: CDR1 SNHLY, CDR2 FYNNEI. CDR3: CASSAVVTEAFF. The DNA for the CDR3 is TGTGCCAGCAGTGCGGTCGTTACTGAAGCTTTCTTT.

The rearrangement joins TRBV7-7 to TRBJ2-3; 9 bases map to TRBD1. Germline lookup yields CDR1 SSHAT and CDR2 FNYEAQ (reference sequence). The CDR3 is 14 residues long. The ends lost 1 base at V and 6 bases at J; junction bases unmatched: 2. The CDR3 bases are TGTGCCAGCAGCTTAGGGACAGGGGCGGATACGCAGTATTTT. Protein product: CASSLGTGADTQYF.

The V and J genes are TRBV11-3 and TRBJ2-3; 9 bases line up with TRBD1. This CDR3 is built from 14 residues. Losses at the gene ends were 5 bases for V and 7 bases for J; bases not matched to a gene: 7. Germline CDR1 and CDR2: SGHNT and YENEEA. CDR3 DNA: TGTGCCAGCAGCCCCGGGACAGGGAAAAATACGCAGTATTTT. This gives the protein CASSPGTGKNTQYF.

This chain uses TRBV7-9 with TRBJ2-3, with D hard to call. CDR1 is SEHNR and CDR2 is FQNEAQ in the germline V gene (reference sequence). Deletions cut 6 bases from V and 8 bases from J, with 21 bases between. This CDR3 has 15 residues. The CDR3 sequence: CASSDSLNSETTQYF. CDR3 DNA: TGTGCCAGCAGTGACTCCCTAAATTCCGAGACTACGCAGTATTTT.

This chain joins TRBV2 and TRBJ1-4, with no clear D. The CDR3 totals 13 residues. Trimming took 11 bases from V and 4 from J, leaving 14 bases between them. Germline CDR1 SNHLY, CDR2 FYNNEI. CDR3: CARKDGNNEKLFF. CDR3 in DNA: TGTGCCCGAAAGGACGGGAATAATGAAAAACTGTTTTTT.

The chain combines TRBV27 with TRBJ1-5; D is unresolved. The CDR3 is 14 residues long. Germline loops: CDR1 MNHEY, CDR2 SMNVEV (reference sequence). Trimming left V 2 bases short and J 5 bases short, with 10 bases between. The CDR3 nucleotides are TGTGCCAGCAGTTTACGAAAACGGGATCAGCCCCAGCATTTT. This codes for CASSLRKRDQPQHF.

This chain links TRBV19 with TRBJ2-7, with 14 bases fitting TRBD2. Germline CDR1 reads LNHDA; CDR2 reads SQIVND (reference sequence). The CDR3 is 16 amino acids. Losses at the gene ends were 1 base for V and 5 bases for J; bases not matched to a gene: 4. CDR3 sequence (DNA): TGTGCCAGTAGTATAGGGGGGACTAGCGGGAGTGACGAGCAGTACTTC. It specifies CASSIGGTSGSDEQYF.

This clone has a single count. The CDR3 DNA sequence: TGTGCCAGCAGTTTCTCCGGGACAGGGGTCGGCTACACCTTC. Translation gives CASSFSGTGVGYTF. The rearrangement joins TRBV27 to TRBJ1-2; 10 nucleotides match TRBD1. Germline V gene sequence: CDR1 MNHEY, CDR2 SMNVEV (reference sequence). V lost 3 bases and J lost 8; bases outside the gene matches: 6. The CDR3 loop spans 14 amino acids.

The V call is TRBV10-2, the J call TRBJ2-5; TRBD2 matches 14 bases. The CDR3 sequence is 15 residues long. V shed 8 bases and J 5 bases; nucleotides not matched to a gene: 7. Germline loops: CDR1 WSHSY, CDR2 SAAADI. The CDR3 sequence: CASLGTSGRRETQYF. In nucleotides, the CDR3 is TGCGCCAGCCTCGGGACTAGCGGGAGAAGGGAGACCCAGTACTTC.

This clone was counted once. The chain recombines TRBV6-5 with TRBJ2-3; perhaps TRBD2 as D (6 bases). The germline CDR1 and CDR2 sequences are MNHEY and SVGAGI. This CDR3 contains 15 residues. The V end was cut by 5 bases, the J end by 5 bases, with 17 bases between. The CDR3 reads CASSTMTSREDTQYF. In DNA, the CDR3 is TGTGCCAGCAGTACCATGACTAGTCGGGAAGATACGCAGTATTTT.

The V and J genes are TRBV6-5 and TRBJ2-2, with 8 bases aligning to TRBD1. V lost 6 bases, J lost 3 bases, and 6 bases stayed unmatched. The CDR3 has 15 amino acids. Germline values: CDR1 MNHEY, CDR2 SVGAGI. CDR3 coding DNA: TGTGCCAGCAGCCCGGTGGGACAGGACACCGGGGAGCTGTTTTTT. Protein: CASSPVGQDTGELFF.

This chain links TRBV6-1 with TRBJ2-3; 9 nucleotides align to TRBD1. The CDR3 is made up of 12 amino acids. V lost 10 bases, J lost 8 bases, and 7 bases stayed unmatched. Germline values: CDR1 MNHNS, CDR2 SASEGT. The CDR3 DNA reads as TGTGCCACCACACAGGGGGCTGGTACGCAGTATTTT. Translation: CATTQGAGTQYF.

The CDR3 coding sequence is TGTGCCAGCAGCTTGACGAGGGCGGGCTACAATGAGCAGTTCTTC. Its protein product is CASSLTRAGYNEQFF. This chain connects TRBV5-4 to TRBJ2-1, with D maybe TRBD2 (5 bases). Germline loops: CDR1 SGHNT, CDR2 YYREEE (reference sequence). CDR3 size: 15 residues. Trimming removed 1 base from V and 3 bases from J, with 11 bases in between.

This rearrangement joins TRBV27 to TRBJ2-7; 8 bases match TRBD2. This CDR3 spans 13 amino acids. The germline CDR1 and CDR2 sequences are MNHEY and SMNVEV (reference sequence). V was pared by 8 bases and J by 0 bases, with 3 bases of the junction left unmatched. The CDR3 here is CASAAGGSYEQYF. The CDR3 region has the DNA TGTGCCAGCGCCGCGGGAGGCTCCTACGAGCAGTACTTC.

The chain joins TRBV28 to TRBJ2-1, with 8 bases that match TRBD1. With 5 bases clipped from V and 0 bases from J, the junction kept 9 bases outside the gene matches. CDR3 size: 17 residues. CDR1 is MDHEN and CDR2 is SYDVKM in the germline V gene. CDR3: CASSPQTGDPSYNEQFF. As DNA, the CDR3 is TGTGCCAGCAGTCCCCAGACAGGGGACCCCTCCTACAATGAGCAGTTCTTC. Supplemented by reference TRBV28 and TRBJ2-1, the full variable domain reads DVKVTQSSRYLVKRTGEKVFLECVQDMDHENMFWYRQDPGLGLRLIYFSYDVKMKEKGDIPEGYSVSREKKERFSLILESASTNQTSMYLCASSPQTGDPSYNEQFFGPGTRLTVL.

This clone was seen a handful of times. V is TRBV7-9 and J is TRBJ2-7; a weak D match, TRBD2 (6 bases). The CDR3 spans 15 residues. The germline CDR1 and CDR2 sequences are SEHNR and FQNEAQ (reference sequence). The V gene lost 0 bases and the J gene lost 2 bases, with 11 bases spanning the gap. The DNA for the CDR3 is TGTGCCAGCAGCTTAGCTATAGGCGGGACCTACGAGCAGTACTTC. This translates into CASSLAIGGTYEQYF. The full variable domain, in which reference TRBV7-9 and TRBJ2-7 provide the parts outside the CDR3, is DTGVSQNPRHKITKRGQNVTFRCDPISEHNRLYWYRQTLGQGPEFLTYFQNEAQLEKSRLLSDRFSAERPKGSFSTLEIQRTEQGDSAMYLCASSLAIGGTYEQYFGPGTRLTVT.

The rearrangement links TRBV29-1 to TRBJ2-2; the D gene is possibly TRBD1 (5 bases). Trimming stripped 4 bases from V and 7 bases from J, with 13 bases between. Germline V CDR1 and CDR2: SQVTM, ANQGSEA. The CDR3 is 13 residues long. Here the CDR3 DNA reads TGCAGCGTTGTAGGCAGGGTGAGCGGGGAGCTGTTTTTT. This encodes CSVVGRVSGELFF.

The chain has TRBV6-1 and TRBJ2-2, with D tentatively TRBD1 (7 bases). V lost 4 bases and J 1 base, leaving 25 bases between the germline ends. CDR3 length: 20 amino acids. The V gene's germline CDR1 is MNHNS and CDR2 SASEGT. CDR3 sequence reads: CASSGPSGGVAEVNTGELFF. CDR3 DNA sequence: TGTGCCAGCAGTGGGCCCTCAGGGGGAGTAGCGGAGGTGAACACCGGGGAGCTGTTTTTT.

V gene TRBV18 combines with J gene TRBJ1-5, with D perhaps matching TRBD1 (6 bases). CDR3 size: 15 residues. V lost 2 bases, J lost 7 bases, and 15 bases lay in between. Germline values: CDR1 KGHSH, CDR2 LQKENI. This CDR3 reads CASSPGSKGVQPQHF. The DNA for the CDR3 is TGTGCCAGCTCACCAGGCAGCAAGGGGGTACAGCCCCAGCATTTT.

This clone was observed a single time. The genes are TRBV29-1 and TRBJ2-7; TRBD1 aligns across 11 bases. Trimming at V came to 5 bases and at J to 6 bases, leaving 9 bases not matched to a gene. Germline-derived CDR1 and CDR2 are SQVTM and ANQGSEA. This CDR3 is 14 amino acids long. CDR3 sequence: CSVWGDRGSAEQYF. In DNA, the CDR3 is TGCAGCGTTTGGGGGGACAGGGGGTCTGCCGAGCAGTACTTC.

The table lists this clone with a count of one. CDR3 residues: CASSLTQRETHSGANVLTF. CDR3 DNA sequence: TGTGCCAGCAGCTTAACCCAGCGGGAGACCCACTCTGGGGCCAACGTCCTGACTTTC. The rearrangement joins TRBV7-3 to TRBJ2-6; 8 bases map to TRBD2. Germline loops: CDR1 SGHTA, CDR2 FQGTGA. The V segment lost 0 bases and the J segment 0 bases; nucleotides outside the gene matches: 7. This CDR3 is 19 amino acids long.

The chain recombines TRBV5-6 with TRBJ1-1; D is uncertain. Germline V gene data show CDR1 as SGHDT and CDR2 as YYEEEE. The CDR3 runs 13 residues. Trimming stripped 0 bases from V and 1 base from J, with 4 bases between. DNA of the CDR3: TGTGCCAGCAGCTTGGCGGGGAACACTGAAGCTTTCTTT. This translates into CASSLAGNTEAFF.

The chain recombines TRBV7-9 with TRBJ2-2; the match to TRBD2 covers 8 bases. With 2 bases clipped from V and 4 bases from J, the junction kept 6 bases outside the gene matches. The germline CDR1 and CDR2 sequences are SEHNR and FQNEAQ (reference sequence). The CDR3 totals 16 residues. The CDR3 here is CASSLTSGGGTGELFF. The CDR3 coding sequence is TGTGCCAGCAGCTTAACCTCGGGAGGGGGCACCGGGGAGCTGTTTTTT. Filled out from reference TRBV7-9 and TRBJ2-2, the complete variable domain reads DTGVSQNPRHKITKRGQNVTFRCDPISEHNRLYWYRQTLGQGPEFLTYFQNEAQLEKSRLLSDRFSAERPKGSFSTLEIQRTEQGDSAMYLCASSLTSGGGTGELFFGEGSRLTVL.

The CDR3, as DNA: TGTGCCAGCAGGATGGACAGGGGAGGAACTGAAGCTTTCTTT. Its translation: CASRMDRGGTEAFF. The V and J genes are TRBV6-1 and TRBJ1-1; the match to TRBD1 covers 9 bases. With V trimmed by 6 bases and J by 5 bases, 7 bases remained unmatched. This CDR3 contains 14 residues. Germline assignment: CDR1 MNHNS and CDR2 SASEGT.

The chain has TRBV2 and TRBJ2-3; a weak D match, TRBD2 (5 bases). CDR1 SNHLY and CDR2 FYNNEI come from the germline V gene. Trimming removed 3 bases from V and 0 bases from J, with 16 bases in between. This CDR3 is 17 amino acids long. The CDR3 loop is CASSDPGLETSTDTQYF. The CDR3 DNA reads TGTGCCAGCAGTGACCCCGGACTCGAGACTAGCACAGATACGCAGTATTTT.

CDR3 nucleotide sequence: TGTGCCAGCAGTGACAGGGGATGGACTGAAGCTTTCTTT. As protein: CASSDRGWTEAFF. The J gene is TRBJ1-1, the V gene TRBV6-1, with D tentatively TRBD1 (6 bases). V lost 3 bases and J lost 5, with 10 bases in between. The germline CDR1 and CDR2 sequences are MNHNS and SASEGT. The CDR3 runs to 13 residues.

The CDR3 DNA is TGTGCCAGCAGCCCAAGGAGGGCGGTCTATGGCTACACCTTC. Amino acid sequence: CASSPRRAVYGYTF. The chain uses TRBV27 and TRBJ1-2; D is unclear. The germline V gene has CDR1 MNHEY and CDR2 SMNVEV (reference sequence). The CDR3 extends over 14 amino acids. Between the trimmed V and J ends, which lost 6 bases and 4 bases, there was a span of 15 bases.